These T cell receptor beta chains were read from a single sample in a study of T-cell reconstitution after alpha-beta-depleted transplantation in children. TCRdb re-derived calls from the PCR reads in MiXCR, one entry per CDR3 protein. The sample includes around 200,000 distinct CDR3 sequences, roughly a tenth of them seen just once. The sample consisted of PBMCs, taken before TCRalphabeta/CD19-depleted stem cell transplant. Receptor source: a child under two years old with acute myeloid leukemia, due to receive a stem cell transplant. The CDR3 runs from the conserved cysteine through the conserved F or W. Fields, in order: V gene, clone size, J gene, D gene, CDR3 protein, CDR3 DNA. D genes are given only for firm matches. Size is omitted from some rows. Given values are once, few, many or a class for expanded clones.

>TRBV19|few|TRBJ2-1|.
CASSTTAFQPDNEQFF
TGTGCCAGTAGTACAACCGCCTTTCAGCCCGACAATGAGCAGTTCTTC
>TRBV11-1|.|TRBJ2-5|.
CASSPTLDQETQYF
TGTGCCAGCAGCCCCACGTTAGACCAAGAGACCCAGTACTTC
>TRBV28|many|TRBJ2-5|TRBD1
CASSSWTGKEGETQYF
TGTGCCAGCAGTTCCTGGACAGGGAAAGAAGGAGAGACCCAGTACTTC
>TRBV5-1|many|TRBJ1-1|.
CASSFIGANTEAFF
TGCGCCAGCAGCTTTATAGGGGCGAACACTGAAGCTTTCTTT
>TRBV7-2|many|TRBJ2-7|TRBD1
CATSFTGGSYEQYF
TGTGCCACCTCATTTACAGGGGGTTCCTACGAGCAGTACTTC
>TRBV20-1|many|TRBJ2-7|TRBD1
CSAQDRDRGYEQYF
TGCAGTGCTCAGGACCGGGACAGGGGCTACGAGCAGTACTTC
>TRBV6-5|many|TRBJ2-2|.
CASRAQDRITGELFF
TGTGCCAGCAGGGCTCAGGACAGAATCACCGGGGAGCTGTTTTTT
>TRBV19|many|TRBJ1-3|.
CATAPFRGGRSGNTIYF
TGTGCCACCGCCCCATTTCGCGGCGGCCGCTCTGGAAACACCATATATTTT
>TRBV3-1|many|TRBJ2-7|.
CASRGAGSIYEQYF
TGTGCCAGTAGGGGGGCGGGGAGCATCTACGAGCAGTACTTC
>TRBV12-3/TRBV12-4|many|TRBJ2-1|TRBD1
CASSPGQAYNEQFF
TGTGCCAGCAGCCCGGGACAGGCCTACAATGAGCAGTTCTTC
>TRBV10-2|.|TRBJ1-2|.
CASSEGAGPGGYTF
TGCGCCAGCAGTGAAGGGGCAGGCCCCGGTGGCTACACCTTC
>TRBV5-6|.|TRBJ2-3|TRBD1
CASSFGQGVTDTQYF
TGTGCCAGCAGTTTCGGACAGGGAGTAACAGATACGCAGTATTTT
>TRBV5-1|many|TRBJ2-3|TRBD1
CASSGGTGGDTQYF
TGCGCCAGCAGCGGGGGGACAGGGGGAGATACGCAGTATTTT
>TRBV6-2/TRBV6-3|many|TRBJ2-1|TRBD2
CASSYRGVYNEQFF
TGTGCCAGCAGTTACCGGGGGGTGTACAATGAGCAGTTCTTC
>TRBV11-2|many|TRBJ2-3|.
CASSLRSRPSGWGTDTQYF
TGTGCCAGCAGCTTAAGGAGCCGACCAAGCGGGTGGGGTACAGATACGCAGTATTTT
>TRBV29-1|many|TRBJ2-1|.
CSVVAGTPYNEQFF
TGCAGCGTTGTGGCAGGTACACCATACAATGAGCAGTTCTTC
>TRBV7-2|.|TRBJ2-1|.
CASRPGLLYNEQFF
TGTGCCAGCAGACCGGGACTCCTCTACAATGAGCAGTTCTTC
>TRBV7-2|many|TRBJ2-3|.
CASSSGVSDTQYF
TGTGCCAGCAGCTCGGGGGTGTCAGATACGCAGTATTTT